These 15 T cell receptor beta chains share one sample of origin, sequenced in a study of blood T cell repertoires in COVID-19. The table came from immunoSEQ multiplex PCR; TCRdb's copy has only in-frame clones and leaves some out. The sample has some 250,000 clones, around 86% seen once. The material sequenced was peripheral blood. These receptors came from a man at least 80 years old with acute or convalescent COVID-19.

The J gene is TRBJ2-7, the V gene TRBV6-2 or TRBV6-3, with D possibly matching TRBD2 (6 bases). The CDR3 runs to 14 residues. From germline, CDR1 is MNHEY and CDR2 SVGEGT. Trimming cost V 4 bases and J 0 bases, with 10 bases left between them. The chain's CDR3 is CASSWAGSSYEQYF. In DNA, the CDR3 is TGTGCCAGCAGTTGGGCGGGGAGCTCCTACGAGCAGTACTTC.

The chain uses TRBV28 and TRBJ2-3; 12 positions match TRBD1. The V and J ends lost 6 bases and 8 bases, in that order; junction bases with no gene match: 6. CDR1 and CDR2 (germline): MDHEN, SYDVKM. This CDR3 comprises 14 residues. For the CDR3, the DNA is TGTGCCAGCAGCCAGGGACAGGGGGCAGCTACGCAGTATTTT. As protein: CASSQGQGAATQYF.

This chain uses TRBV19 with TRBJ1-6, with D perhaps TRBD1 (6 bases). V lost 7 bases and J lost 6, with 19 bases in between. CDR3 length equals 16 residues. Per the germline V gene, CDR1 is LNHDA and CDR2 is SQIVND (reference sequence). The CDR3 spells CASTPSTGLSNSPLHF. CDR3 bases: TGTGCCAGTACTCCTTCTACAGGGCTCAGTAATTCACCCCTCCACTTT.

The V gene is TRBV21-1, the J gene TRBJ1-5. TRBV21-1 is listed as a pseudogene. This CDR3 has 14 residues. The CDR3 region has the DNA TGTGCCAGCCGAGGCGGGTGGGTCGATCAGCCCCAGCATTTT. Protein: CASRGGWVDQPQHF.

The count of this clone is one. The V call is TRBV11-2, the J call TRBJ2-1, with 11 positions matching TRBD2. The ends lost 5 bases at V and 6 bases at J; junction bases unmatched: 12. Germline V gives CDR1 SGHAT, CDR2 FQNNGV. The CDR3 contains 17 residues. The chain's CDR3 is CASSPRVAGGLSNEQFF. CDR3 in DNA: TGTGCCAGCAGCCCCAGGGTAGCGGGAGGGCTTAGCAATGAGCAGTTCTTC.

CDR3 protein: CASLRTGFGYTF. CDR3 sequence (DNA): TGTGCCAGCCTTCGGACAGGATTTGGCTACACCTTC. The rearrangement links TRBV6-6 to TRBJ1-2, with 7 bases aligning to TRBD1. This CDR3 comprises 12 residues. The V gene's germline CDR1 is MNHNY and CDR2 SVGAGI (reference sequence). Losses at the gene ends were 8 bases for V and 7 bases for J; bases not matched to a gene: 7.

This clone has a single count. The chain links TRBV6-5 to TRBJ2-7; tentative D call: TRBD2 (6 bases). Germline V gene lookup returns CDR1 MNHEY and CDR2 SVGAGI. This CDR3 spans 14 amino acids. V shed 6 bases and J shed 2 bases, with 14 bases lying between them. The CDR3, as DNA: TGTGCCAGCAGAGGATTAGCGGATACCTACGAGCAGTACTTC. Protein sequence: CASRGLADTYEQYF.

The V call is TRBV18, the J call TRBJ2-5, with D perhaps matching TRBD2 (6 bases). CDR3 length: 16 amino acids. Germline values: CDR1 KGHSH, CDR2 LQKENI. V was trimmed by 3 bases and J by 2 bases, leaving 16 bases between them. This CDR3 reads CASSPGGEWAQETQYF. The CDR3 DNA reads as TGTGCCAGCTCACCGGGCGGGGAGTGGGCACAAGAGACCCAGTACTTC.

The rearrangement links TRBV10-3 to TRBJ1-5; D might be TRBD1 (6 bases). CDR3 length: 15 residues. Germline V gives CDR1 ENHRY, CDR2 SYGVKD. Trimming left V 8 bases short and J 5 bases short, with 19 bases between. DNA for the CDR3: TGTGCCATCCCCTTAGGCAGGGGCCGGGATCAGCCCCAGCATTTT. Translated: CAIPLGRGRDQPQHF.

The V and J genes are TRBV3-1 (or the pseudogene TRBV3-2) and TRBJ2-7; 7 nucleotides match TRBD2. J gave up 2 bases and V 0 bases, and 7 bases lay outside the gene matches. Per germline, CDR1 LGHDT and CDR2 YNNKEL (reference sequence). The CDR3 has 16 residues. The CDR3 protein is CASSQDLVGGAYEQYF. In DNA, the CDR3 is TGTGCCAGCAGCCAAGATCTTGTGGGGGGGGCCTACGAGCAGTACTTC.

The chain is built from TRBV9 and TRBJ1-2; 9 nucleotides line up with TRBD1. V shed 0 bases, J shed 8 bases, and the junction held 11 bases outside the gene matches. The V gene's germline CDR1 is SGDLS and CDR2 YYNGEE. The CDR3 runs to 16 residues. The CDR3 coding sequence is TGTGCCAGCAGCGTAGGCTGGGGACAGGGCGGATTCGGCTACACCTTC. This codes for CASSVGWGQGGFGYTF.

This clone appeared a single time. CDR3 nucleotides: TGTGCCACCAGTGACGCCCCAGGAGGCAGACAAGAGACCCAGTACTTC. Its translation: CATSDAPGGRQETQYF. This chain uses TRBV24-1 with TRBJ2-5, with D possibly being TRBD2 (5 bases). This CDR3 has 16 residues. Germline CDR1 reads KGHDR; CDR2 reads SFDVKD. The V gene lost 4 bases and the J gene lost 2 bases, with 16 bases spanning the gap.

This clone was picked up one time. This sample also contains other DNA sequences that code for the same CDR3. This rearrangement joins TRBV29-1 to TRBJ2-5; D possibly corresponds to TRBD2 (7 bases). This CDR3 comprises 12 residues. CDR1 and CDR2 from the germline V gene are SQVTM and ANQGSEA. V lost 5 bases to trimming and J lost 4 bases, with 11 bases between them. The CDR3 sequence is CSVRGGPETQYF. CDR3 DNA: TGCAGCGTTCGCGGGGGCCCAGAGACCCAGTACTTC.

The J gene is TRBJ1-1, the V gene TRBV7-9; 7 bases fit TRBD1. Germline V gene data show CDR1 as SEHNR and CDR2 as FQNEAQ (reference sequence). V lost 5 bases to trimming and J lost 5 bases; unmatched junction nucleotides: 5. The length of the CDR3 is 13 residues. This chain's CDR3 is CASSRGQRTEAFF. CDR3 coding DNA: TGTGCCAGCAGCCGGGGACAGCGAACTGAAGCTTTCTTT. The whole variable domain, filled in from reference TRBV7-9 and TRBJ1-1, reads DTGVSQNPRHKITKRGQNVTFRCDPISEHNRLYWYRQTLGQGPEFLTYFQNEAQLEKSRLLSDRFSAERPKGSFSTLEIQRTEQGDSAMYLCASSRGQRTEAFFGQGTRLTVV.

V and J are TRBV9 and TRBJ2-1; D might be TRBD2 (5 bases). The germline gives CDR1 SGDLS, CDR2 YYNGEE. V lost 0 bases, J lost 7 bases, and 14 bases lay in between. The CDR3 totals 15 residues. The CDR3 sequence: CASSVVEVSRNEQFF. DNA of the CDR3: TGTGCCAGCAGCGTAGTGGAGGTTAGCAGGAATGAGCAGTTCTTC.